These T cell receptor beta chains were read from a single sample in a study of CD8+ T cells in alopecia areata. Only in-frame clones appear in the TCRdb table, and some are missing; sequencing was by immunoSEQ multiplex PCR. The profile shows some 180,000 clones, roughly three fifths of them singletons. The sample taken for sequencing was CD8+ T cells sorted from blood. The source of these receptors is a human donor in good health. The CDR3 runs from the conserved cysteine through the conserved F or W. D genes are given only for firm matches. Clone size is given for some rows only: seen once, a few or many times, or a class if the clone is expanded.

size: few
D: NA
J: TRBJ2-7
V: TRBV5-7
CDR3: CASSLYGGDEQYF
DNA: TGTGCCAGCAGCTTGTATGGAGGGGACGAGCAGTACTTC

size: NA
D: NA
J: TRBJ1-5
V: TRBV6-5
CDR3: CASSPTDSNQPQHF
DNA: TGTGCCAGCAGTCCGACGGATAGCAATCAGCCCCAGCATTTT

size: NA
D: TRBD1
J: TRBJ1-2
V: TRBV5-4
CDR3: CASSLARTGDYGYTF
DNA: TGTGCCAGCAGCTTGGCACGGACAGGCGATTATGGCTACACCTTC

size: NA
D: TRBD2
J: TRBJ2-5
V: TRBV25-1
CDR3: CASSEWASGSQETQYF
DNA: TGTGCCAGCAGTGAATGGGCTAGCGGGAGCCAAGAGACCCAGTACTTC

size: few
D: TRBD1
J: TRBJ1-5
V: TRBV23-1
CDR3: CARGDRGFNQPQHF
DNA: TGCGCCAGGGGGGACAGGGGGTTCAATCAGCCCCAGCATTTT

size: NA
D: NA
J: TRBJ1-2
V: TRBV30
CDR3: CAWSGWYRQANYGYTF
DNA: TGTGCCTGGAGTGGATGGTACAGGCAGGCTAACTATGGCTACACCTTC

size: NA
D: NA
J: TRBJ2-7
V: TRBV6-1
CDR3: CASSHKNDHEQYF
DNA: TGTGCCAGCAGCCACAAGAATGACCACGAGCAGTACTTC

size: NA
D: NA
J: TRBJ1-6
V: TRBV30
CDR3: CASLPGLNSPLHF
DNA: TGTGCCTCGCTCCCGGGTCTGAATTCACCCCTCCACTTT

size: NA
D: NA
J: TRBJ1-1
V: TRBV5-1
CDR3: CASSFSGAEAFF
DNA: TGCGCCAGCAGCTTCTCCGGAGCTGAAGCTTTCTTT

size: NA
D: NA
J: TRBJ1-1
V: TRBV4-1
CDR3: CASSQVGTTEAFF
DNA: TGCGCCAGCAGCCAAGTTGGGACCACTGAAGCTTTCTTT

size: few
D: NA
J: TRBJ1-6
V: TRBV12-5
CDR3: CASGLVKGGPGDSPLHF
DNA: TGTGCTAGTGGTTTGGTAAAGGGGGGCCCGGGGGATTCACCCCTCCACTTT

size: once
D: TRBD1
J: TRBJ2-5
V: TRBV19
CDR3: CASSPTGGPETQYF
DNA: TGTGCCAGTAGTCCCACAGGGGGCCCGGAGACCCAGTACTTC

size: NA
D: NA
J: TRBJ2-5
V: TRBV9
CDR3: CASSAMTEETQYF
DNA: TGCGCCAGCAGCGCCATGACCGAGGAGACCCAGTACTTC

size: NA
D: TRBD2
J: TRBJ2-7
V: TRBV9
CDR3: CASSVDSGGPYEQYF
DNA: TGTGCCAGCAGCGTAGATAGCGGGGGGCCGTACGAGCAGTACTTC

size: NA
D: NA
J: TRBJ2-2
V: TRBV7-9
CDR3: CASNSDPGGTGELFF
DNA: TGTGCCAGCAACTCGGACCCCGGGGGCACCGGGGAGCTGTTTTTT

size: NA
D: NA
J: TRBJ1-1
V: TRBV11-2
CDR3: CASSYIRADTEAFF
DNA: TGTGCCAGCAGCTATATCCGGGCAGACACTGAAGCTTTCTTT

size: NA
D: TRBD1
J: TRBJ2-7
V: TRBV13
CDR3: CASSRSGQGAYEQYF
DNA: TGTGCCAGCAGCCGGAGTGGGCAGGGGGCCTACGAGCAGTACTTC

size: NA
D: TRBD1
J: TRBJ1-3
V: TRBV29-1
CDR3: CSAQQGIGNTIYF
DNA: TGCAGCGCGCAACAGGGGATAGGAAACACCATATATTTT

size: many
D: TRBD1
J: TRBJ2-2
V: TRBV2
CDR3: CASNGRPGGITGELFF
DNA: TGTGCCAGCAACGGAAGGCCAGGGGGTATCACCGGGGAGCTGTTTTTT

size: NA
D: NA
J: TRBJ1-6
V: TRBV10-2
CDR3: CASSESLQIDSPLHF
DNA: TGCGCCAGCAGTGAGTCGTTACAGATTGATTCACCCCTCCACTTT

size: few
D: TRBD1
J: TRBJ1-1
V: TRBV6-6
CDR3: CASRNAPQGRNTEAFF
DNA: TGTGCCAGCAGAAACGCTCCACAGGGGCGGAACACTGAAGCTTTCTTT

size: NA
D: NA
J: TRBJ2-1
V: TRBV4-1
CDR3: CASSQVWNSYNEQFF
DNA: TGCGCCAGCAGCCAAGTCTGGAACAGTTACAATGAGCAGTTCTTC

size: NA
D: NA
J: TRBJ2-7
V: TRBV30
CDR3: CAWGGYEQYF
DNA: TGTGCCTGGGGGGGCTACGAGCAGTACTTC

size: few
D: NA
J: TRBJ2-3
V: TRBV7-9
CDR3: CASSFGTSTDTQYF
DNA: TGTGCCAGCAGCTTCGGGACGAGCACAGATACGCAGTATTTT

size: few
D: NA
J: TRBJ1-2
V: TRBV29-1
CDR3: CSVVTRTPNYGYTF
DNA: TGCAGCGTTGTCACCAGAACCCCTAACTATGGCTACACCTTC

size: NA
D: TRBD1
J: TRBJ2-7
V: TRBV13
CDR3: CASSLQTGGASHEQYF
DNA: TGTGCCAGCAGCTTACAAACAGGGGGCGCTTCCCACGAGCAGTACTTC

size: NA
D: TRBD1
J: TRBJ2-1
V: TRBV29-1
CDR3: CSVEGTGVVNEQFF
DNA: TGCAGCGTTGAAGGGACAGGGGTGGTCAATGAGCAGTTCTTC

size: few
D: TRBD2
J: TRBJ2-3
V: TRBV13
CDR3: CASSPGTSGGASDTQYF
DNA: TGTGCCAGCAGCCCCGGGACTAGCGGGGGGGCCTCAGATACGCAGTATTTT